These 31 T cell receptor beta chains originate from one sample sequenced in a study of blood T cell repertoires in COVID-19. TCRdb keeps only in-frame clones here, not all; method: immunoSEQ multiplex PCR. Of roughly 460,000 clones in the sample, approximately 90% were seen once. The sequenced sample consisted of peripheral blood. The receptors were gathered from a man in his late teens or twenties with COVID-19, enrolled during active disease.

In this sample, this clone turned up once. The chain recombines TRBV30 with TRBJ1-1; D is uncertain. With 5 bases removed from V and 1 base from J, the gap between germline ends came to 11 bases. CDR1 and CDR2 (germline): GTSNPN, SVGIG (reference sequence). This CDR3 contains 13 residues. The CDR3 loop reads CAWGLRRNTEAFF. The CDR3 coding sequence is TGTGCCTGGGGGTTACGCAGGAACACTGAAGCTTTCTTT.

The chain joins TRBV5-5 to TRBJ1-4; tentatively, D is TRBD1 (5 bases). V was clipped by 0 bases and J by 4 bases, with 13 bases between them. Germline CDR1 is SGHKS and CDR2 is YYEKEE (reference sequence). The CDR3 loop spans 16 amino acids. The CDR3 nucleotides read TGTGCCAGCAGCTTGGAGCCGACAGAGCTTAATGAAAAACTGTTTTTT. This codes for CASSLEPTELNEKLFF. The full variable domain, completed using reference TRBV5-5 and TRBJ1-4, is DAGVTQSPTHLIKTRGQQVTLRCSPISGHKSVSWYQQVLGQGPQFIFQYYEKEERGRGNFPDRFSARQFPNYSSELNVNALLLGDSALYLCASSLEPTELNEKLFFGSGTQLSVL.

The chain recombines TRBV7-2 with TRBJ2-1; D may be TRBD2 (6 bases). Germline assignment: CDR1 SGHTA and CDR2 FQGNSA. This CDR3 comprises 16 residues. Trimming cost V 5 bases and J 6 bases, with 20 bases left between them. The CDR3 nucleotides are TGTGCCAGCAGCAGCCAGTGGGGTGGGAGGCTCAATGAGCAGTTCTTC. Its translation: CASSSQWGGRLNEQFF.

This chain links TRBV18 with TRBJ2-7; TRBD1 matches 10 bases. V lost 6 bases to trimming and J lost 8 bases; unmatched junction nucleotides: 13. CDR3 length: 15 amino acids. Germline assignment: CDR1 KGHSH and CDR2 LQKENI. CDR3: CASSQDRGRLVQQYF. The CDR3 nucleotides are TGTGCCAGCTCGCAAGACAGGGGGCGGTTAGTACAGCAGTACTTC.

This sequence joins TRBV9 and TRBJ2-2; D may be TRBD1 (6 bases). The CDR3 extends over 16 amino acids. Trimming cost V 3 bases and J 1 base, with 13 bases left between them. Germline lookup yields CDR1 SGDLS and CDR2 YYNGEE. The CDR3 loop reads CASSAHGTKNTGELFF. The CDR3 nucleotides read TGTGCCAGCAGCGCACACGGGACAAAGAACACCGGGGAGCTGTTTTTT.

The CDR3: CASSLGLALGEQYF. In DNA form, the CDR3 reads TGTGCCAGCAGCTTGGGACTAGCGTTAGGTGAGCAGTACTTC. The chain carries TRBV5-6 and TRBJ2-7; 8 nucleotides agree with TRBD2. The CDR3 loop spans 14 amino acids. V shed 0 bases, J shed 7 bases, and the junction held 6 bases outside the gene matches. Germline CDR1 SGHDT, CDR2 YYEEEE.

The chain recombines TRBV24-1 with TRBJ2-2; D is possibly TRBD1 (6 bases). The V gene lost 6 bases and the J gene lost 4 bases, with 11 bases spanning the gap. From germline, CDR1 is KGHDR and CDR2 SFDVKD. The CDR3 sequence is 14 residues long. The CDR3 DNA follows: TGTGCCACCAGTCGACAGGCGGGCACCGGGGAGCTGTTTTTT. Amino acid sequence: CATSRQAGTGELFF.

The count of this clone is one. This chain joins TRBV5-4 and TRBJ2-1, with TRBD2 matching over 11 bases. This CDR3 is 17 amino acids long. Looked up from germline, CDR1 is SGHNT and CDR2 is YYREEE (reference sequence). The V and J ends lost 4 bases and 6 bases, in that order; junction bases with no gene match: 12. Here the CDR3 reads CASSPSSSGGAINEQFF. CDR3 bases: TGTGCCAGCAGCCCTTCAAGTAGCGGGGGGGCCATCAATGAGCAGTTCTTC.

V and J are TRBV7-3 and TRBJ2-1, with 13 bases identical to TRBD2. The germline V gene has CDR1 SGHTA and CDR2 FQGTGA. J gave up 4 bases and V 5 bases, and 2 bases lay outside the gene matches. The CDR3 covers 15 residues. In DNA, the CDR3 is TGTGCCAGCAGCCGGGGACTAGCGGGATACAATGAGCAGTTCTTC. This encodes CASSRGLAGYNEQFF.

This rearrangement joins TRBV3-1 (or the pseudogene TRBV3-2) to TRBJ2-1; TRBD1 agrees at 9 bases. The CDR3 is 14 amino acids. The V segment lost 3 bases and the J segment 7 bases; nucleotides outside the gene matches: 4. Per the germline V gene, CDR1 is LGHDT and CDR2 is YNNKEL (reference sequence). The CDR3 protein is CASSQWTGENEQFF. For the CDR3, the DNA is TGTGCCAGCAGCCAGTGGACAGGGGAGAATGAGCAGTTCTTC.

This chain links TRBV6-5 with TRBJ1-6; 8 bases line up with TRBD1. Germline assignment: CDR1 MNHEY and CDR2 SVGAGI. CDR3 length equals 14 residues. The J segment lost 7 bases and the V segment lost 6 bases, leaving 5 bases of the junction unmatched. The CDR3 loop reads CASRPGGGNSPLHF. CDR3 in DNA: TGTGCCAGCAGACCAGGGGGCGGAAATTCACCCCTCCACTTT.

This chain joins TRBV7-8 and TRBJ1-5; D gene uncertain. The germline CDR1 and CDR2 sequences are SGHVS and FQNEAQ. Deletions cut 4 bases from V and 1 base from J, with 14 bases between. This CDR3 contains 16 residues. CDR3 sequence: CASSSTHDASNQPQHF. The CDR3 coding sequence is TGTGCCAGCAGCTCTACTCACGATGCGAGCAATCAGCCCCAGCATTTT. The full variable domain, rest sourced from reference TRBV7-8 and TRBJ1-5, is GAGVSQSPRYKVAKRGQDVALRCDPISGHVSLFWYQQALGQGPEFLTYFQNEAQLDKSGLPSDRFFAERPEGSVSTLKIQRTQQEDSAVYLCASSSTHDASNQPQHFGDGTRLSIL.

V and J are TRBV19 and TRBJ2-3; possibly TRBD1 for D (5 bases). Germline V lookup: CDR1 LNHDA, CDR2 SQIVND (reference sequence). Between the trimmed V and J ends, which lost 5 bases and 2 bases, there was a span of 14 bases. The length of the CDR3 is 15 residues. The CDR3 here is CASSLAPTVTDTQYF. The CDR3 nucleotides read TGTGCCAGTAGTTTGGCACCGACAGTCACAGATACGCAGTATTTT.

The V and J genes are TRBV19 and TRBJ2-1; D might be TRBD2 (5 bases). CDR1 and CDR2 (germline): LNHDA, SQIVND (reference sequence). CDR3 length: 17 residues. V lost 0 bases and J lost 3, with 15 bases in between. CDR3: CASSIDLRSGLYNEQFF. In DNA form, the CDR3 reads TGTGCCAGTAGTATAGACCTTCGGAGCGGACTCTACAATGAGCAGTTCTTC.

The chain combines TRBV5-1 with TRBJ2-5; 8 nucleotides align to TRBD1. CDR3 length: 13 residues. Unmatched junction bases numbered 3, after V lost 7 bases and J lost 1 base. Germline assignment: CDR1 SGHRS and CDR2 YFSETQ. Written as DNA, the CDR3 is TGCGCCAGCGGCACAGGGGGCCAAGAGACCCAGTACTTC. Residues: CASGTGGQETQYF.

The chain carries TRBV6-5 and TRBJ1-2; 9 nucleotides line up with TRBD1. The germline V gene encodes CDR1 MNHEY and CDR2 SVGAGI. The CDR3 covers 14 residues. With V trimmed by 5 bases and J by 3 bases, 4 bases remained unmatched. The CDR3: CASSRRQGDYGYTF. CDR3 bases: TGTGCCAGCAGTCGTCGACAGGGGGACTATGGCTACACCTTC.

The V and J genes are TRBV6-1 and TRBJ1-1, with D tentatively TRBD1 (5 bases). Trimming took off 3 bases at V and 10 bases at J, with 12 bases between the two ends. CDR1 MNHNS and CDR2 SASEGT come from the germline V gene. CDR3 length: 12 residues. CDR3 in DNA: TGTGCCAGCAGTGATGGGGGGTGGACAGCTTTCTTT. Translating gives CASSDGGWTAFF.

The chain has TRBV30 and TRBJ2-1; D remains unclear. This CDR3 contains 14 residues. The germline CDR1 and CDR2 sequences are GTSNPN and SVGIG (reference sequence). V was clipped by 4 bases and J by 7 bases, with 17 bases between them. Here the CDR3 reads CAWKAWAARNEQFF. As DNA, the CDR3 is TGTGCCTGGAAGGCGTGGGCCGCCCGTAATGAGCAGTTCTTC.

This rearrangement joins TRBV5-1 to TRBJ2-5, with D possibly matching TRBD1 (5 bases). Looked up from germline, CDR1 is SGHRS and CDR2 is YFSETQ. Trimming removed 4 bases from V and 5 bases from J, with 18 bases in between. CDR3 length: 15 amino acids. For the CDR3, the DNA is TGCGCCAGCAGCGGGGATCCAGGGCAGTGGGAGACCCAGTACTTC. Translation gives CASSGDPGQWETQYF.

The V and J genes are TRBV11-2 and TRBJ2-7; D ambiguous. The CDR3 consists of 13 residues. CDR1 and CDR2 (germline): SGHAT, FQNNGV. V was cut by 7 bases and J by 2 bases, with 12 bases left in between. The CDR3 loop is CASIELEAYEQYF. CDR3 DNA sequence: TGTGCCAGCATAGAGCTAGAGGCCTACGAGCAGTACTTC.

This clone was seen a handful of times. The chain recombines TRBV28 with TRBJ1-1; D not resolved. Between the trimmed V and J ends, which lost 2 bases and 0 bases, there was a span of 13 bases. CDR1 and CDR2 (germline): MDHEN, SYDVKM. CDR3 length: 16 residues. In nucleotides, the CDR3 is TGTGCCAGCAGTTTACTTGTCAGAACCGTGAACACTGAAGCTTTCTTT. Protein sequence: CASSLLVRTVNTEAFF.

The chain carries TRBV30 and TRBJ2-7; TRBD1 aligns across 8 bases. Trimming at V came to 1 base and at J to 3 bases, leaving 5 bases not matched to a gene. Germline V gives CDR1 GTSNPN, CDR2 SVGIG (reference sequence). CDR3 length: 14 amino acids. This CDR3 is CAWSGDRPNYEQYF. CDR3 in DNA: TGTGCCTGGAGTGGGGACAGGCCTAACTACGAGCAGTACTTC.

The rearrangement joins TRBV4-1 to TRBJ2-7, with D possibly being TRBD2 (7 bases). V lost 4 bases to trimming and J lost 0 bases, with 25 bases between them. The CDR3 is made up of 19 amino acids. From germline, CDR1 is MGHRA and CDR2 YSYEKL. The CDR3 is CASSLGGPRGAPSSYEQYF. CDR3 DNA sequence: TGCGCCAGCAGCCTGGGCGGCCCCCGGGGGGCCCCAAGCTCCTACGAGCAGTACTTC.

This clone has just one count. This chain connects TRBV12-3 or TRBV12-4 to TRBJ2-3; D is uncertain. The CDR3 runs 10 residues. Deletions cut 8 bases from V and 7 bases from J, with 7 bases between. In DNA form, the CDR3 reads TGTGCCAGCGGCTCGTATACGCAGTATTTT. Its protein product is CASGSYTQYF.

The chain links TRBV19 to TRBJ1-1, with 8 bases that match TRBD1. Germline V gives CDR1 LNHDA, CDR2 SQIVND (reference sequence). There are 14 residues in the CDR3. V was clipped by 5 bases and J by 2 bases; unmatched bases: 4. CDR3 coding DNA: TGTGCCAGTAGTCCCGGACAGGGCAACACTGAAGCTTTCTTT. As protein: CASSPGQGNTEAFF.

The rearrangement uses TRBV7-8 and TRBJ2-5; 7 bases map to TRBD2. This CDR3 comprises 15 residues. Germline V gene data show CDR1 as SGHVS and CDR2 as FQNEAQ. The V gene end was trimmed by 1 base and the J gene end by 9 bases; junction bases not matched to a gene: 11. The CDR3 loop is CASSLEGTTTLPQYF. As DNA, the CDR3 is TGTGCCAGCAGCTTAGAAGGGACTACTACATTACCCCAGTACTTC.

V and J are TRBV5-5 and TRBJ2-5; 12 bases are a match to TRBD2. After removal of 4 bases from V and 4 bases from J, the junction contained 8 bases not matched to a gene. The V gene's germline CDR1 is SGHKS and CDR2 YYEKEE (reference sequence). This CDR3 is built from 16 residues. The CDR3 loop is CASSTTGLAGIETQYF. CDR3 DNA: TGTGCCAGCAGCACGACCGGACTAGCGGGAATAGAGACCCAGTACTTC. Based on the CDR3 plus reference TRBV5-5 and TRBJ2-5, the full variable domain is DAGVTQSPTHLIKTRGQQVTLRCSPISGHKSVSWYQQVLGQGPQFIFQYYEKEERGRGNFPDRFSARQFPNYSSELNVNALLLGDSALYLCASSTTGLAGIETQYFGPGTRLLVL.

The chain is built from TRBV7-9 and TRBJ2-1, with D maybe TRBD1 (5 bases). The CDR3 is 14 amino acids. V dropped 5 bases and J dropped 7 bases, with 15 bases sitting between them. Looked up from germline, CDR1 is SEHNR and CDR2 is FQNEAQ (reference sequence). CDR3 residues: CASSETRTINEQFF. CDR3 in DNA: TGTGCCAGCAGCGAGACGCGGACAATTAATGAGCAGTTCTTC.

The chain employs TRBV19 and TRBJ2-5; 8 nucleotides line up with TRBD2. The J segment lost 5 bases and the V segment lost 3 bases, leaving 5 bases of the junction unmatched. The length of the CDR3 is 14 residues. The germline V gene has CDR1 LNHDA and CDR2 SQIVND (reference sequence). The CDR3 reads CASSIGGGRETQYF. CDR3 coding DNA: TGTGCCAGTAGTATCGGGGGGGGTCGGGAGACCCAGTACTTC.

The chain combines TRBV11-3 with TRBJ2-1; 8 bases match TRBD2. Per germline, CDR1 SGHNT and CDR2 YENEEA. This CDR3 is 17 amino acids long. With V trimmed by 4 bases and J by 8 bases, 16 bases remained unmatched. CDR3 bases: TGTGCCAGCAGCTCCAGAGGCCGGACTAGCTGGGGGGATGAGCAGTTCTTC. Translation gives CASSSRGRTSWGDEQFF.

V and J are TRBV19 and TRBJ2-7; D possibly corresponds to TRBD2 (5 bases). Germline CDR1 and CDR2: LNHDA and SQIVND (reference sequence). Trimming removed 2 bases from V and 6 bases from J, with 11 bases in between. This CDR3 contains 13 residues. CDR3 residues: CASSILAWSEQYF. The CDR3, as DNA: TGTGCCAGTAGTATACTAGCCTGGAGCGAGCAGTACTTC.